The present TCR beta chain was sequenced within a study of T cell clonality in common variable immunodeficiency (dated by TCRdb to 2013 to 2016). What the authors observed across the whole study: Increased TCRbeta clonality was found in CVID subjects compared with healthy controls (t-test p = 0.018), with the increase being most characteristic of about a third of subjects. CVID TCRbeta sequences were reported to have fewer deletions and N-nucleotide insertions and to lack highly modified clones with 13 or more V deletions. Although equal DNA input was used, an average of about 85,000 unique sequences per sample was obtained for controls, compared with some 30,000 for CVID samples. CVID subjects shared fewer TCRbeta clones with each other than healthy controls did (p < 0.0001). It was noted by the authors that sequencing of the repertoires of T cell subpopulations would be needed to clarify the cause of the increased clonality in CVID. Correlations of repertoire features with clinical complications were constrained by heterogeneity among patients within the CVID cohort.

This clone was found many times. This clone's antigen is unknown. The DNA ends 3 residues before the CDR3 does, and the rest of the CDR3 is filled in from the germline J gene. Both CVID patients and healthy controls were predominantly of Caucasian heritage. From each donor, about 4.5 to 9 ml of heparinized peripheral whole blood was collected. TCRbeta CDR3 repertoires were sequenced from genomic DNA of adults with common variable immune deficiency (CVID) and healthy adult controls. The control group comprised approximately 22 healthy adult volunteers, roughly 12 female and around ten male, aged about 23 to 75 years with a mean age of 34. Diluted blood was density-centrifuged over Hypaque 1077 or Ficoll-Paque to isolate peripheral blood mononuclear cells. Genomic DNA was obtained from unsorted mononuclear cells through either Qiagen column purification or a centrifugation-based method. The CDR3, cysteine through phenylalanine, is 16 amino acids long. The DNA shown is the part of the CDR3 that was read: 39 bases, in frame from base 1. Trimming costs V 0 bases and J 1 base, and their ends lie 11 bases apart. From the germline V gene, CDR1 is SGHRS and CDR2 is YFSETQ.

Equivalent amounts of genomic DNA from CVID and control samples were used as sequencing input. For every sample, a 60 bp segment covering the rearranged TCRbeta CDR3 region was amplified and then sequenced. The immunoSEQ assay, a bias-corrected multiplex PCR combined with high-throughput sequencing, was used to amplify TCRbeta. The authors processed their data as follows. Every unique nucleotide sequence counted as a clone and was annotated with V, D and J genes, copy number and frequency. Sequences were labeled productive if in frame, and non-productive if out of frame or containing stop codons. As previously described, clonality was computed from Shannon's entropy. The predicted amino acid sequences of productive clones were used to derive the mean CDR3 Kyte-Doolittle hydropathy. Scaled V gene usage was hierarchically clustered using Manhattan distance and complete linkage with the R hclust function. To assess clone sharing by CDR3 amino acid sequence, 12 repertoires per group were resampled over 100 rounds. The repertoires were searched for some 70 published EBV-specific TCRbeta sequences and nearly 250 published CMV-specific TCRbeta sequences. Analysis left out a couple of CVID samples that produced under 10,000 sequences, so around 40 CVID repertoires remained. TCRdb carries this immuneACCESS record with in-frame sequences only. Its versions omit some clonotypes, under half of them owing to an unresolved V gene in the studies checked, with the rest unexplained. V, J and clone size reflect that table, while D and trimming were determined from the DNA. Listed for this sample are 52,000 or so clones, none observed only a single time. The ten largest clones add up to over 0.8% of the sample.

This clonotype was sampled from a person aged 18 to 75 in good health. The rearranged segments are TRBV5-1 and TRBJ2-1, with a tentative D gene TRBD2 over 5 matching bases. The sequenced sample consisted of peripheral blood mononuclear cells. The CDR3 protein sequence reads: CASSLGWRGSYNEQFF. CDR3 DNA, as far as it was read: TGCGCCAGCAGCTTGGGTTGGAGAGGGTCCTACAATGAG.